The present T cell receptor beta chain was sequenced within a study of shared clonotypes between healthy human individuals. Study in general: Aged between 18 and 49, the donors were a couple of women and a few men.

Some clones are missing from TCRdb's copy, which holds only in-frame ones; the method was immunoSEQ multiplex PCR. The table has about 340,000 clones, 73% seen once; the top ten hold under 11%. Between the trimmed V and J ends, which lost 0 bases and 0 bases, there was a span of 12 bases. This CDR3 contains 16 residues. CDR1 MNHNY and CDR2 SVGAGI come from the germline V gene (reference sequence). This rearrangement joins TRBV6-6 to TRBJ2-7; D is perhaps TRBD1 (6 bases). The TCR comes from a young man in good health. The specimen was memory CD4+ T cells sorted from blood. Stated subset: CD45RA-negative fraction. Here the CDR3 reads CASSYSGGTSSYEQYF. As DNA, the CDR3 is TGTGCCAGCAGTTACTCTGGGGGCACCAGCTCCTACGAGCAGTACTTC.